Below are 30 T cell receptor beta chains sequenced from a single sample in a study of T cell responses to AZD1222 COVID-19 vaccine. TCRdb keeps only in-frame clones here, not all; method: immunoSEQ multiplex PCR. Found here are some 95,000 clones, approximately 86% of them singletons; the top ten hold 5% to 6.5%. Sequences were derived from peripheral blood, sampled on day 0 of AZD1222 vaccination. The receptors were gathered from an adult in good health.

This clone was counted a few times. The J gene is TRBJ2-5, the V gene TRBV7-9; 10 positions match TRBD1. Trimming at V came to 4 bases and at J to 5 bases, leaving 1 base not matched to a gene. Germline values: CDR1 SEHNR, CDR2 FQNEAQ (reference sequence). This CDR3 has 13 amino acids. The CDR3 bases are TGTGCCAGCAGCTGGACAGGGGGTGAGACCCAGTACTTC. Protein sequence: CASSWTGGETQYF.

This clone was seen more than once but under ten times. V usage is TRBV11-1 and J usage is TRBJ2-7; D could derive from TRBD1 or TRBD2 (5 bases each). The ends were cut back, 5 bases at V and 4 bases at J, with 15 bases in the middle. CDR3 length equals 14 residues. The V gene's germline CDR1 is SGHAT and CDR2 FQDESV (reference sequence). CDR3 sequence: CASSPGMGPYEQYF. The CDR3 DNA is TGTGCCAGCAGCCCCGGGATGGGGCCGTACGAGCAGTACTTC.

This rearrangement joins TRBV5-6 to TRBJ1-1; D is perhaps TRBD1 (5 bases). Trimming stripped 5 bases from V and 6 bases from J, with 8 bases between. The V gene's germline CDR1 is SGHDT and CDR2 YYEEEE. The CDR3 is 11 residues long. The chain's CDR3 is CASRAGSEAFF. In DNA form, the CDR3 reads TGTGCCAGCAGAGCAGGGTCTGAAGCTTTCTTT.

DNA for the CDR3: TGTGCCAGCAGTCTTGGGACAAGAAATTCACCCCTCCACTTT. Translated: CASSLGTRNSPLHF. V and J are TRBV6-5 and TRBJ1-6; D perhaps matches TRBD1 (6 bases). V lost 5 bases, J lost 7 bases, and 12 bases lay in between. The CDR3 covers 14 residues. From germline, CDR1 is MNHEY and CDR2 SVGAGI.

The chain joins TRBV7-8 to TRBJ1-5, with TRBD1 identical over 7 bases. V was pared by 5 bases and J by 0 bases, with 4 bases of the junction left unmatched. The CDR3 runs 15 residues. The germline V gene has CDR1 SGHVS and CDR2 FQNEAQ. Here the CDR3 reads CASSRDRVSNQPQHF. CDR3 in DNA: TGTGCCAGCAGCCGGGACAGAGTTAGCAATCAGCCCCAGCATTTT.

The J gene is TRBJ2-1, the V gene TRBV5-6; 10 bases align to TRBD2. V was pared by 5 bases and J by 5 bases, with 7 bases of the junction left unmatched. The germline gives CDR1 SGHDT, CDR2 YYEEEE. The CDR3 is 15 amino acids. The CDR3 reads CASRLTSGAHNEQFF. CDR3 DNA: TGTGCCAGCAGACTAACTAGCGGGGCCCACAATGAGCAGTTCTTC.

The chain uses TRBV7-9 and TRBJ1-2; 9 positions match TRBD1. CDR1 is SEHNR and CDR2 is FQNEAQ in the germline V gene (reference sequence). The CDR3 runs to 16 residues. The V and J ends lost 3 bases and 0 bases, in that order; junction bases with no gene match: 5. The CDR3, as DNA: TGTGCCAGCAGCTTGGGTACAGGGGGCCCTAACTATGGCTACACCTTC. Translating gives CASSLGTGGPNYGYTF.

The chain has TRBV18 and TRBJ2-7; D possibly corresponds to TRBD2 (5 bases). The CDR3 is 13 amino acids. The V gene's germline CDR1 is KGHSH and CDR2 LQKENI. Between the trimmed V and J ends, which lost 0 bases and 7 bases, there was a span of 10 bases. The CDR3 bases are TGTGCCAGCTCACCACCGGTTACGGGGGAGCAGTACTTC. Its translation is CASSPPVTGEQYF.

Written as DNA, the CDR3 is TGTGCCAGCAGTGTGACAGGGGGTGGCTACACCTTC. It translates to CASSVTGGGYTF. The genes are TRBV12-3 or TRBV12-4 and TRBJ1-2; 9 bases map to TRBD1. Trimming took 5 bases from V and 7 from J; bases not matched to a gene: 2. This CDR3 has 12 amino acids.

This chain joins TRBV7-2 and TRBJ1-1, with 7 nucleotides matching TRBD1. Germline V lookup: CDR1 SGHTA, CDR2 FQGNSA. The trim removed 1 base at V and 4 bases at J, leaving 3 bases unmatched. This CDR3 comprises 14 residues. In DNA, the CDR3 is TGTGCCAGCAGCTTAGGACAGGGAAGCACTGAAGCTTTCTTT. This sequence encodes CASSLGQGSTEAFF.

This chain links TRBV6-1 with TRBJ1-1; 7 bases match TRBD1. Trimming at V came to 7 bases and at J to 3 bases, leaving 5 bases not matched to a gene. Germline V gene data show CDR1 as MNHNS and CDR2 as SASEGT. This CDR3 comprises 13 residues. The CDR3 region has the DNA TGTGCCAGCAATGACAGGGTCCACACTGAAGCTTTCTTT. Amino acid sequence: CASNDRVHTEAFF.

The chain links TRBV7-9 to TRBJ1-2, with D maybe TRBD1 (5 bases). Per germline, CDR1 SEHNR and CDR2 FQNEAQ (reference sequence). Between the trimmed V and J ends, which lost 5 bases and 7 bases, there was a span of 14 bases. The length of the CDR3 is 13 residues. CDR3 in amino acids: CASSLGPQSGYTF. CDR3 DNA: TGTGCCAGCAGCCTGGGACCGCAGTCTGGCTACACCTTC. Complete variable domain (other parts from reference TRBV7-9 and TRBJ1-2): DTGVSQNPRHKITKRGQNVTFRCDPISEHNRLYWYRQTLGQGPEFLTYFQNEAQLEKSRLLSDRFSAERPKGSFSTLEIQRTEQGDSAMYLCASSLGPQSGYTFGSGTRLTVV.

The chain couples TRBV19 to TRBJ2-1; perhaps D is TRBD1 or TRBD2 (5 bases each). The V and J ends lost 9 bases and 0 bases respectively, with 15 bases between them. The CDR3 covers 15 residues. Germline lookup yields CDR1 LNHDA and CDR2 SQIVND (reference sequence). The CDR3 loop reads CASARGASSYNEQFF. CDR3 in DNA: TGTGCCAGCGCACGGGGCGCGAGCTCCTACAATGAGCAGTTCTTC.

The CDR3 sequence is CATSRAGTASNQPQHF. The CDR3 coding sequence is TGTGCCACCAGCAGAGCGGGGACAGCCAGCAATCAGCCCCAGCATTTT. The chain couples TRBV15 to TRBJ1-5, with 7 positions matching TRBD1. The length of the CDR3 is 16 residues. Germline loops: CDR1 LNHNV, CDR2 YYDKDF (reference sequence). Trimming cost V 1 base and J 1 base; bases outside gene matches: 4.

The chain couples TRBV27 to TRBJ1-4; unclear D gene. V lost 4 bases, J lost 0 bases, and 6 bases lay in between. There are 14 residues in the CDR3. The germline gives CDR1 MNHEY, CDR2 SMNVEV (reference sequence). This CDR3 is CASSSLATNEKLFF. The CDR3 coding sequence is TGTGCCAGCAGTTCGTTGGCAACTAATGAAAAACTGTTTTTT.

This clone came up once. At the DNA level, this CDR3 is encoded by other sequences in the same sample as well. CDR3 sequence: CASSYGGAGNQPQHF. The CDR3 nucleotides read TGTGCCAGCAGTTACGGGGGCGCGGGCAATCAGCCCCAGCATTTT. The V and J genes are TRBV6-2 or TRBV6-3 and TRBJ1-5; possibly TRBD1 for D (6 bases). Germline V lookup: CDR1 MNHEY, CDR2 SVGEGT. The length of the CDR3 is 15 residues. V gave up 2 bases and J gave up 2 bases, with 10 bases separating them.

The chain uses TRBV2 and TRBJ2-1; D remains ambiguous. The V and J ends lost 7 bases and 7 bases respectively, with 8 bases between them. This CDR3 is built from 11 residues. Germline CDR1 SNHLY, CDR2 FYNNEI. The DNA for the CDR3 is TGTGCCAGCACAGCCGTTAATGAGCAGTTCTTC. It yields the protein CASTAVNEQFF.

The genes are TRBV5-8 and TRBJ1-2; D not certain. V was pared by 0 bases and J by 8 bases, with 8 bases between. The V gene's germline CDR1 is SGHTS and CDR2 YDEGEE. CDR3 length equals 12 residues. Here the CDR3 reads CASSLVSGGYTF. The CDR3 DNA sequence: TGTGCCAGCAGCTTGGTGTCGGGAGGCTACACCTTC. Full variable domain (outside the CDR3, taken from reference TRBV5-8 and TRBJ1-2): EAGVTQSPTHLIKTRGQQATLRCSPISGHTSVYWYQQALGLGLQFLLWYDEGEERNRGNFPPRFSGRQFPNYSSELNVNALELEDSALYLCASSLVSGGYTFGSGTRLTVV.

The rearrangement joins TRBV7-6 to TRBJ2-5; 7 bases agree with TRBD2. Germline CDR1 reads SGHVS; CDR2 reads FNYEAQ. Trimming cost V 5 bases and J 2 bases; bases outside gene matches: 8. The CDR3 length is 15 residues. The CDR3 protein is CASSLLGLEQETQYF. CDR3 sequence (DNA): TGTGCCAGCAGCCTACTTGGACTAGAACAAGAGACCCAGTACTTC.

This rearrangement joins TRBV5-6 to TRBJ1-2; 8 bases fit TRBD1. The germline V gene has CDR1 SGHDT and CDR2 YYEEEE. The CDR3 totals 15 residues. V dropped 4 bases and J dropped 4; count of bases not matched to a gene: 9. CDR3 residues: CASSQTGQGAYGYTF. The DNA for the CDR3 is TGTGCCAGCAGCCAAACGGGGCAGGGGGCCTATGGCTACACCTTC.

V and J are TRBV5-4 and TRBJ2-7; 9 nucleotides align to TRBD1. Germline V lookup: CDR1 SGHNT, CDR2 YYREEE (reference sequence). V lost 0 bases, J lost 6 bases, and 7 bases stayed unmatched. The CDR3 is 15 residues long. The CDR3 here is CASSLVSGQGSEQYF. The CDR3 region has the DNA TGTGCCAGCAGCTTGGTGTCGGGACAGGGTTCCGAGCAGTACTTC.

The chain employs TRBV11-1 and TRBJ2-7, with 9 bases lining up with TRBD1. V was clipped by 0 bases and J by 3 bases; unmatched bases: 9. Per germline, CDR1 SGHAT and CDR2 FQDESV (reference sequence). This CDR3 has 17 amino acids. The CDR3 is CASSLASGTGSGYEQYF. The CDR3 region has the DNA TGTGCCAGCAGCTTAGCCTCCGGGACAGGGAGCGGCTACGAGCAGTACTTC.

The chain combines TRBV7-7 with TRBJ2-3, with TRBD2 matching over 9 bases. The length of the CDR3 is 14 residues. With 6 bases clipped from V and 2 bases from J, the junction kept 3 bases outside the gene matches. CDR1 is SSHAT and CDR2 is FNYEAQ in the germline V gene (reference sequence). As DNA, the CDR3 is TGTGCCAGCAGTCTAGCGGGGACCACAGATACGCAGTATTTT. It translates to CASSLAGTTDTQYF.

The CDR3 is CASRQGNTGELFF. The CDR3 region has the DNA TGCGCCAGTCGACAGGGGAACACCGGGGAGCTGTTTTTT. This chain connects TRBV5-1 to TRBJ2-2; 7 bases map to TRBD1. The germline V gene encodes CDR1 SGHRS and CDR2 YFSETQ. V lost 8 bases and J lost 1; bases outside the gene matches: 2. This CDR3 comprises 13 residues.

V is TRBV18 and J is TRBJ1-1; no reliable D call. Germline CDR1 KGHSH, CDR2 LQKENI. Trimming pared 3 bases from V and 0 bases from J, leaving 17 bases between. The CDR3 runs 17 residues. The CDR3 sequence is CASSPLGRAIMNTEAFF. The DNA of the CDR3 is TGTGCCAGCTCACCTTTGGGCAGAGCGATAATGAACACTGAAGCTTTCTTT.

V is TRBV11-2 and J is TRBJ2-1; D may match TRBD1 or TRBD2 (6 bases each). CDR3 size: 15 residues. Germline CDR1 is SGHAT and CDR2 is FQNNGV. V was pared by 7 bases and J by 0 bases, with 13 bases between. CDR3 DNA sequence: TGTGCCAGCACCGTAGGGGGGTACTCCTACAATGAGCAGTTCTTC. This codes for CASTVGGYSYNEQFF.

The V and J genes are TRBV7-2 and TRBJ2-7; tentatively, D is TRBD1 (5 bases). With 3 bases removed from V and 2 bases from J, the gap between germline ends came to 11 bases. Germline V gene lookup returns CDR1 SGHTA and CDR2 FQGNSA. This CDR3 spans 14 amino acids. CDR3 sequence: CASSFSRETYEQYF. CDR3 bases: TGTGCCAGCAGCTTTTCCAGGGAAACCTACGAGCAGTACTTC.

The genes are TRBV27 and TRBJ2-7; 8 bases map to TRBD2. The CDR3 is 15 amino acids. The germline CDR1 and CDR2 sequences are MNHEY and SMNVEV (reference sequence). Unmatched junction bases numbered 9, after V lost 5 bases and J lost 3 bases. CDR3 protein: CASSPIAGRYYEQYF. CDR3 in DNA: TGTGCCAGCAGTCCGATAGCGGGGCGGTACTACGAGCAGTACTTC.

The CDR3 DNA reads as TGCGCCAGCAGCTTGGAAGAAGGTGTCGGGGAGCTGTTTTTT. This translates into CASSLEEGVGELFF. The rearrangement links TRBV5-1 to TRBJ2-2; no reliable D call. Germline V gene lookup returns CDR1 SGHRS and CDR2 YFSETQ. V lost 0 bases and J lost 7, with 10 bases in between. This CDR3 spans 14 amino acids. Drawing the rest from reference TRBV5-1 and TRBJ2-2, the complete variable domain is KAGVTQTPRYLIKTRGQQVTLSCSPISGHRSVSWYQQTPGQGLQFLFEYFSETQRNKGNFPGRFSGRQFSNSRSEMNVSTLELGDSALYLCASSLEEGVGELFFGEGSRLTVL.

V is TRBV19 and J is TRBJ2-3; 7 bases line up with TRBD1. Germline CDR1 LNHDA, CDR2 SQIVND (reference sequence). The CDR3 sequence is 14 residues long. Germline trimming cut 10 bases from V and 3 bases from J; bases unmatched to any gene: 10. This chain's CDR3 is CAKTWTGQTDTQYF. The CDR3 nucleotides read TGTGCCAAGACTTGGACAGGCCAAACAGATACGCAGTATTTT. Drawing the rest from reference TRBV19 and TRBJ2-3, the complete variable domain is DGGITQSPKYLFRKEGQNVTLSCEQNLNHDAMYWYRQDPGQGLRLIYYSQIVNDFQKGDIAEGYSVSREKKESFPLTVTSAQKNPTAFYLCAKTWTGQTDTQYFGPGTRLTVL.